The 6 T cell receptor beta chains presented below share a single source sample, sequenced in a study of shared clonotypes between healthy human individuals. Only in-frame clones appear in the TCRdb table, and some are missing; sequencing was by immunoSEQ multiplex PCR. In the table there are 1.6 million or so clones, around 97% of which are singletons. The sample comprised naive CD4+ T cells sorted from blood. Subset in this sample: CD45RA+ positively selected. The receptors derive from a man aged 30 to 39 in good health.

This chain uses TRBV4-3 with TRBJ2-3, with TRBD2 matching 9 bases. The junction had 4 bases not matched to a gene; V was cut back by 5 bases and J by 4 bases. From germline, CDR1 is LGHNA and CDR2 YSLEER. This CDR3 is built from 14 residues. The CDR3 DNA reads as TGCGCCAGCAGCAAACGGACTAGCGCAGATACGCAGTATTTT. Its translation is CASSKRTSADTQYF.

The chain employs TRBV27 and TRBJ2-7; a possible D gene is TRBD1 (5 bases). Trimming took 2 bases from V and 1 from J, leaving 18 bases between them. CDR1 is MNHEY, CDR2 SMNVEV, per germline (reference sequence). The CDR3 covers 17 residues. This chain's CDR3 is CASSLRPWQGRSYEQYF. The CDR3 nucleotides are TGTGCCAGCAGTTTACGCCCCTGGCAGGGCCGATCCTACGAGCAGTACTTC.

The chain combines TRBV28 with TRBJ2-7; 12 bases align to TRBD2. J was trimmed by 2 bases and V by 5 bases; bases with no gene match: 13. The length of the CDR3 is 18 residues. Germline CDR1 reads MDHEN; CDR2 reads SYDVKM. The CDR3 region is CASSPRTSGKFSPYEQYF. The CDR3 coding sequence is TGTGCCAGCAGTCCAAGGACTAGCGGGAAGTTTTCCCCCTACGAGCAGTACTTC.

V and J are TRBV15 and TRBJ2-7, with D maybe TRBD2 (6 bases). The CDR3 consists of 17 residues. V lost 1 base and J lost 6, with 22 bases in between. From germline, CDR1 is LNHNV and CDR2 YYDKDF (reference sequence). As DNA, the CDR3 is TGTGCCACCAGCAGAGCCCGGATACTAGCTACTATCGGCGAGCAGTACTTC. Translated: CATSRARILATIGEQYF.

About this clone: This same CDR3 is encoded by further DNA sequences in the sample. The chain uses TRBV20-1 and TRBJ2-4; no definite D call. Germline-derived CDR1 and CDR2 are DFQATT and SNEGSKA (reference sequence). The V end lost 8 bases, the J end lost 12 bases, and 17 bases lay between the germline ends. The CDR3 length is 11 residues. The CDR3 DNA is TGCAGTTTGCCCTTAGGGTCTAATCAGTACTTC. It yields the protein CSLPLGSNQYF.

CDR3 nucleotide sequence: TGTGCCAGCAGCGTAGATGGGGGGTCTGGGAACATTCAGTACTTC. It specifies CASSVDGGSGNIQYF. The rearrangement joins TRBV9 to TRBJ2-4, with D possibly being TRBD2 (6 bases). V was shortened by 0 bases and J by 7 bases, with 14 bases between the two germline ends. The CDR3 totals 15 residues. Germline loops: CDR1 SGDLS, CDR2 YYNGEE. The full variable domain, with the rest looked up from reference TRBV9 and TRBJ2-4, is DSGVTQTPKHLITATGQRVTLRCSPRSGDLSVYWYQQSLDQGLQFLIQYYNGEERAKGNILERFSAQQFPDLHSELNLSSLELGDSALYFCASSVDGGSGNIQYFGAGTRLSVL.